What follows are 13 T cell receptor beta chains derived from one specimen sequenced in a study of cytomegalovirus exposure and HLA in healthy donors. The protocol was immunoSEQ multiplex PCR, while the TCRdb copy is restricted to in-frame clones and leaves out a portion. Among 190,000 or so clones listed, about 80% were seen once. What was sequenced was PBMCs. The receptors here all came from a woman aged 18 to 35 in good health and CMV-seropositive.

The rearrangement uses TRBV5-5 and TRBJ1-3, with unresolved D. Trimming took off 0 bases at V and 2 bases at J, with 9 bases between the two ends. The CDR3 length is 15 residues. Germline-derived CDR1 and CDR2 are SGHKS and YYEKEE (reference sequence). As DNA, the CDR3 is TGTGCCAGCAGCTTGGTCCGAGGGACTGGAAACACCATATATTTT. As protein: CASSLVRGTGNTIYF.

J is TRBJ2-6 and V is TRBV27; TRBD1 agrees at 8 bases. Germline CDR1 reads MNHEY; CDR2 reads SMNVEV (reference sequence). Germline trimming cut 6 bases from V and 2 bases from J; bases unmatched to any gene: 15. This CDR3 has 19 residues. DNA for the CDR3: TGTGCCAGCAGCACAACCCGGACAGGGTACCCCGCTGGGGCCAACGTCCTGACTTTC. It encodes CASSTTRTGYPAGANVLTF.

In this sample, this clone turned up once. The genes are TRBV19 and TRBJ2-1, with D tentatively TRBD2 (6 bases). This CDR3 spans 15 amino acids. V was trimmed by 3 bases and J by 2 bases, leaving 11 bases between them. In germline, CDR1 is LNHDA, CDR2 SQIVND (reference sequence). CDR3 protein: CASSIEAGTYNEQFF. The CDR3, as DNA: TGTGCCAGTAGTATCGAGGCGGGAACCTACAATGAGCAGTTCTTC.

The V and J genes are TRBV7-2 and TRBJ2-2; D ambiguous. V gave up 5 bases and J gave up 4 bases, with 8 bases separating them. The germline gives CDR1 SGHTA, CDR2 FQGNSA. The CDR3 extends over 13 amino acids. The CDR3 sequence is CASSPVLTGELFF. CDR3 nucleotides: TGTGCCAGCAGCCCAGTTCTCACCGGGGAGCTGTTTTTT.

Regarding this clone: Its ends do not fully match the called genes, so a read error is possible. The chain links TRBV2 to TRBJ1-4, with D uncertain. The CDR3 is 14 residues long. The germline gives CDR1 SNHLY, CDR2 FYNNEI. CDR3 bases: TGTGCCAGCAGGGAAGGAGGCGGTAATGAAAAACTGTTTTTT. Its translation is CASREGGGNEKLFF. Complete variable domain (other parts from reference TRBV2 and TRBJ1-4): EPEVTQTPSHQVTQMGQEVILRCVPISNHLYFYWYRQILGQKVEFLVSFYNNEISEKSEIFDDQFSVERPDGSNFTLKIRSTKLEDSAMYFCASREGGGNEKLFFGSGTQLSVL.

The CDR3 bases are TGTGCCAGCAGCGTTGGACTCGAGAACACTGAAGCTTTCTTT. Its protein product is CASSVGLENTEAFF. The gene calls are TRBV9 and TRBJ1-1; D unresolved. CDR1 SGDLS and CDR2 YYNGEE come from the germline V gene. The CDR3 spans 14 residues. The V end lost 2 bases, the J end lost 1 base, and 9 bases lay between the germline ends.

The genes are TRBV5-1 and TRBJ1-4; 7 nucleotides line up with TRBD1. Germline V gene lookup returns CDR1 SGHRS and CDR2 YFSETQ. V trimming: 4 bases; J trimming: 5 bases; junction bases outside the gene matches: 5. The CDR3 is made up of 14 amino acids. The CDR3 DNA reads TGCGCCAGCAGCCCGACAGGGAAAAATGAAAAACTGTTTTTT. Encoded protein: CASSPTGKNEKLFF.

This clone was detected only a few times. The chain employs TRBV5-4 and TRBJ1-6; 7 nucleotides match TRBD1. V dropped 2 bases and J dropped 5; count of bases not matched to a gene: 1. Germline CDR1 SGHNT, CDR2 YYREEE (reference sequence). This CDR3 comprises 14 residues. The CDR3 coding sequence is TGTGCCAGCAGCTTAGGGACAGATAATTCACCCCTCCACTTT. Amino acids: CASSLGTDNSPLHF.

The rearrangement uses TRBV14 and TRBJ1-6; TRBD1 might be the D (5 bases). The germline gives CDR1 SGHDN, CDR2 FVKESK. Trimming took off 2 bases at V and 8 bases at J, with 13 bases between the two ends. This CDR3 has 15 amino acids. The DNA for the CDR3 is TGTGCCAGCAGCCAATTGTGGAGGGGTGATTCACCCCTCCACTTT. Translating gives CASSQLWRGDSPLHF.

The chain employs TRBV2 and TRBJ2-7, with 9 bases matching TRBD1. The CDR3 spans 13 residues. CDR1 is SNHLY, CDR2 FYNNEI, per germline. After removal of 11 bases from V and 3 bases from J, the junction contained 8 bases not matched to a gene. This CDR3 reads CAGRNRGRYEQYF. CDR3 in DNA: TGTGCCGGCCGGAACAGGGGGCGCTACGAGCAGTACTTC.

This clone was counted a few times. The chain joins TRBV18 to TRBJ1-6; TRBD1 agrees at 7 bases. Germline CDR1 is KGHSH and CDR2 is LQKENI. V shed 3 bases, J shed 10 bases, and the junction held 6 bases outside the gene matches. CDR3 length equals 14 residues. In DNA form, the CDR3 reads TGTGCCAGCTCACCGAACAGGGGAGGATCACCCCTCCACTTT. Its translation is CASSPNRGGSPLHF.

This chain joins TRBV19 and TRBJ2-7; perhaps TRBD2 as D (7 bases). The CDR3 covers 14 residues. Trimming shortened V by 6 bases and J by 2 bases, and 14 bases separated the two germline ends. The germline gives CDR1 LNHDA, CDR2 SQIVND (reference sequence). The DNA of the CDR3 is TGTGCCAGTAGCCAGAGGGGGGGTACCTACGAGCAGTACTTC. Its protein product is CASSQRGGTYEQYF.

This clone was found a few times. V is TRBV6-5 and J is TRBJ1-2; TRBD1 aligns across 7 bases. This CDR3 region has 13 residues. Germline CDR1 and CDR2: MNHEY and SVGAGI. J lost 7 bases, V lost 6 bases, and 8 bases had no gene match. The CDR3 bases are TGTGCCAGCAGCTTGACAGGGTTCGGTGGCTACACCTTC. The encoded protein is CASSLTGFGGYTF.